This T cell receptor (beta chain) was recorded in a study of cytomegalovirus exposure and HLA in healthy donors. Study observations and caveats: Sequences of the TCR beta chain were said to predict the HLA-A and HLA-B alleles of most subjects accurately.

This clone has only one observation. What it binds is not known. The PCR had 60 Vbeta and 13 Jbeta primers. Some clones are missing from TCRdb's copy, which holds only in-frame ones; the method was immunoSEQ multiplex PCR. The sample records about 120,000 clones, around 86% being singletons. V gave up 0 bases and J gave up 8 bases, with 10 bases separating them. The CDR3 extends over 13 amino acids. Germline V gene lookup returns CDR1 MNHNS and CDR2 SASEGT. The material sequenced was PBMCs. The chain is built from TRBV6-1 and TRBJ1-1; the D gene is possibly TRBD1 (6 bases). The receptor was isolated from a man in his forties or fifties in good health and CMV-seronegative. The CDR3 sequence: CASSEAKTGEAFF. In DNA, the CDR3 is TGTGCCAGCAGTGAAGCGAAGACAGGAGAAGCTTTCTTT.